This T cell receptor (beta chain) was observed in a study of T cells in Graves' hyperthyroidism and ophthalmopathy. Trimming took 3 bases from V and 6 from J, leaving 11 bases between them. Per germline, CDR1 SEHNR and CDR2 FQNEAQ (reference sequence). CDR3 length: 13 residues. The source material, RNA transcripts, was used to amplify TCR beta CDR3 regions. In the first-round RT-PCR of the TCR CDR3, the HTBI primer set was used. TCRdb reprocessed the multiplex PCR reads with MiXCR, giving one entry per CDR3 protein. This table has 800,000 or so distinct CDR3 sequences, 35% to 45% appearing once. This clonotype was seen at least ten times.

The chain employs TRBV7-9 and TRBJ1-2; possible D gene TRBD1, 6 bases. The TCR was taken from a man in his late teens or twenties with Graves' hyperthyroidism. Input material: blood. The DNA for the CDR3 is TGTGCCAGCAGCTTTGGGGGGCCCGATGGCTACACCTTC. Its protein product is CASSFGGPDGYTF.